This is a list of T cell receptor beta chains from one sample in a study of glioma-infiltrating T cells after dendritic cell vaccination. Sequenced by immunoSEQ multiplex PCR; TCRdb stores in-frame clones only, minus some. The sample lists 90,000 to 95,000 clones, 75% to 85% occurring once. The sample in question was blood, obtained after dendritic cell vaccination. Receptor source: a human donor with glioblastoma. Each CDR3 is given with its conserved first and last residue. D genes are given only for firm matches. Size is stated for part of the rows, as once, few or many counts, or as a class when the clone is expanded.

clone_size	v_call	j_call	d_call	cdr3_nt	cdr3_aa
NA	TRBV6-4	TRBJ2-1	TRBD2	TGTGCCAGCAGTGACTCTTTCTCTAGCGGCAGCTCCTACAATGAGCAGTTCTTC	CASSDSFSSGSSYNEQFF
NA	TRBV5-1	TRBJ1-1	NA	TGCGCCAGCAGTCTCCAGGGGAGCACTGAAGCTTTCTTT	CASSLQGSTEAFF
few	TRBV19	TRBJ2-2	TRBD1	TGTGCCAGTAGTATAATACCGGGACAGGCTAACACCGGGGAGCTGTTTTTT	CASSIIPGQANTGELFF
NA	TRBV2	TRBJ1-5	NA	TGTGCCAGCAGTGATCAGGGTTGGGATCAGCCCCAGCATTTT	CASSDQGWDQPQHF
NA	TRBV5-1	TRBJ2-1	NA	TGCGCCAGCAGCACAGATCAGGGAAGGTCCTACAATGAGCAGTTCTTC	CASSTDQGRSYNEQFF
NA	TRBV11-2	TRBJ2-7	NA	TGTGCCAGCAGAGGGGGCGAGCAGTACTTC	CASRGGEQYF
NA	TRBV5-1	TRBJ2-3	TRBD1	TGCGCCAGCAGCAAGGGGACAGGGGGGGCAGATACGCAGTATTTT	CASSKGTGGADTQYF
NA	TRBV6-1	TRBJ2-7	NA	TGTGCCAGCACCCCCGGGTACTTAGACTACGAGCAGTACTTC	CASTPGYLDYEQYF
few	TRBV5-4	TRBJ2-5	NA	TGTGCCAGCAGCTCGGGGGGCGGGGTGGAGCCAGAGACCCAGTACTTC	CASSSGGGVEPETQYF
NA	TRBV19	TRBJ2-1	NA	TGTGCCAGTAGTATAAAGGTAGGAGCAAATGAGCAGTTCTTC	CASSIKVGANEQFF
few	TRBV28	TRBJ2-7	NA	TGTGCCAGCTCCCCCGGACAGACCTACGAGCAGTACTTC	CASSPGQTYEQYF
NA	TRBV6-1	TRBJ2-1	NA	TGTGCCAGCAGTGAAATCCCAGGGGTGGGTGAGCAGTTCTTC	CASSEIPGVGEQFF
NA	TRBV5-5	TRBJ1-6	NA	TGTGCCAGCAGCTTGTCCAGGGTGCAGTCACCCCTCCACTTT	CASSLSRVQSPLHF
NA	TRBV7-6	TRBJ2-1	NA	TGTGCCAGCAGCCGACAGATCAATGAGCAGTTCTTC	CASSRQINEQFF
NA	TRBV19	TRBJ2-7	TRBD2	TGTGCCAGTAGTTTTAAACTAGCGGGGTCTTACTACGAGCAGTACTTC	CASSFKLAGSYYEQYF
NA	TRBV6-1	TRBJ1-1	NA	TGTGCCAGCACCCCGTGGGGGCCAAACACTGAAGCTTTCTTT	CASTPWGPNTEAFF
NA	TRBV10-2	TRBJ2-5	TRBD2	TGCGCCAGCAGGGGGCTAGCGGGAGTGAAAGAGACCCAGTACTTC	CASRGLAGVKETQYF
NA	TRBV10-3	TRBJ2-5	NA	TGTGCCATCAGTGAGTCGAGGGAGACCCAGTACTTC	CAISESRETQYF
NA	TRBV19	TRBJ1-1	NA	TGTGCCAGTAGTATGGAGACAGGAATCATGAACACTGAAGCTTTCTTT	CASSMETGIMNTEAFF
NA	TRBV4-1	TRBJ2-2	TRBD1	TGCGCCAGCAGCCAAGATCCGGGACAGAGGACCGGGGAGCTGTTTTTT	CASSQDPGQRTGELFF
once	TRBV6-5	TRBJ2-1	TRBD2	TGTGCCAGCACCAAACTGGGCCCGGGGGGTGAGCAGTTCTTC	CASTKLGPGGEQFF
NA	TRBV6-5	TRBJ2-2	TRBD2	TGTGCCAGCAGAAGACTAGCTATCGCCGGGGAGCTGTTTTTT	CASRRLAIAGELFF
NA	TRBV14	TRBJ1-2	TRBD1	TGTGCCAGCAGCCAAGTCAGGACAGGTCCGAACGTTGGCTACACCTTC	CASSQVRTGPNVGYTF
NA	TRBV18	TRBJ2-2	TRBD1	TGTGCCAGCTCGGCCGGGACAGGGGAAACCGGGGAGCTGTTTTTT	CASSAGTGETGELFF
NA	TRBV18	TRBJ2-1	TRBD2	TGTGCCAGCTCACCAAACAGCCCCGGGGGGGCCACCAATGAGCAGTTCTTC	CASSPNSPGGATNEQFF
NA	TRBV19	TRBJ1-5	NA	TGTGCCAGTAGTACTGACAGTCCTAGCAATCAGCCCCAGCATTTT	CASSTDSPSNQPQHF
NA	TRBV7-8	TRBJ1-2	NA	TGTGCCAGCAGCGTGCGTTGGGAGGGGAACTCTGGCTACACCTTC	CASSVRWEGNSGYTF
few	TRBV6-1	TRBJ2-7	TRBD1	TGTGCCAGCAGGACAGGGGGAGAGCAGTACTTC	CASRTGGEQYF
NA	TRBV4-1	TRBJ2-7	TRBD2	TGCGCCAGCAGCCAAAACCTTTTCGGACTAGCAATCCGCGAGCAGTACTTC	CASSQNLFGLAIREQYF
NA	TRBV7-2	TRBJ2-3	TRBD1	TGTGCCAGCAGCTTAGCAGGTGGGGGGACAGGGGCAGATACGCAGTATTTT	CASSLAGGGTGADTQYF
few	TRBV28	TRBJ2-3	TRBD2	TGTGCCAGCAGGAGCGGGGGAGCCTCGGATACGCAGTATTTT	CASRSGGASDTQYF
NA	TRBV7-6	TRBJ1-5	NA	TGTGCCAGCAGCCAACTGGCGACAGGCAATCAGCCCCAGCATTTT	CASSQLATGNQPQHF
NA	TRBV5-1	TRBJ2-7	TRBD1	TGCGCCAGCAGCTTGCAGGGGGCCCTCTACGAGCAGTACTTC	CASSLQGALYEQYF
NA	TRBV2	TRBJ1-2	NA	TGTGCCAGCAGTACAGGAGCCTTAGGTGGCTACACCTTC	CASSTGALGGYTF
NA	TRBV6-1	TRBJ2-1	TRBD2	TGTGCCAGCAGGGAGGGTAGCGGGAGTAGTGAGCAGTTCTTC	CASREGSGSSEQFF
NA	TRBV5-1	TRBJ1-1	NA	TGCGCCAGCAGCTCGAATAAAGGAGTCGAAGCTTTCTTT	CASSSNKGVEAFF
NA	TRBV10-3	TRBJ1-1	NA	TGTGCCATCAGTGAAACAGAGAACACTGAAGCTTTCTTT	CAISETENTEAFF
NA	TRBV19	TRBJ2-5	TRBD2	TGTGCCAGTAGTGCCACCGGGACTAGCGGGAGAGAGACCCAGTACTTC	CASSATGTSGRETQYF
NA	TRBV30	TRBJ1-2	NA	TGTGCCTGGAGGGCAGATCACTATGGCTACACCTTC	CAWRADHYGYTF
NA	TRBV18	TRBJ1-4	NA	TGTGCCAGCTCACCACAGACAGGCGCTAATGAAAAACTGTTTTTT	CASSPQTGANEKLFF
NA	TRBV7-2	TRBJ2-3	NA	TGTGCCAGCAGCTTAGACGGCAGGGCAGATACGCAGTATTTT	CASSLDGRADTQYF
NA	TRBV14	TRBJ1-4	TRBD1	TGTGCCAGCAGCCAAGTCAGGGGGAAACTGTTTTTT	CASSQVRGKLFF
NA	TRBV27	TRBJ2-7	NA	TGTGCCAGCAGCCGCGGAACCCGACCCTACGAGCAGTACTTC	CASSRGTRPYEQYF
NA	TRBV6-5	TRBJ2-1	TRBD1	TGTGCCAGCAGTCCTCCCGGGACAGGGGTTGAGCAGTTCTTC	CASSPPGTGVEQFF
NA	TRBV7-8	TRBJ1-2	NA	TGTGCCAGCAGCTTAGCGCAGGGTTCCTATGGCTACACCTTC	CASSLAQGSYGYTF
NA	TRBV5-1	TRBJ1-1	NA	TGCGCCAGCAGCTTTACAGGGATGGGGAACACTGAAGCTTCCTTT	CASSFTGMGNTEASF
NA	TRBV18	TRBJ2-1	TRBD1	TGTGCCAGCTCACCAGCTCAGGGGGCTCGGCATGGTGAGCAGTTCTTC	CASSPAQGARHGEQFF
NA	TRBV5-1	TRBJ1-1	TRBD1	TGCGCCAGCAGCTTGGGGCCCGAGGGACCAGGGGGTGAAGCTTTCTTT	CASSLGPEGPGGEAFF
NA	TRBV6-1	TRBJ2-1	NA	TGTGCCAGCAAATGGACAGACCTTTACAATGAGCAGTTCTTC	CASKWTDLYNEQFF
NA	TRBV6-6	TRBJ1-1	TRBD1	TGTGCCAGCAGAGCGAGGGACAGCATGAACACTGAAGCTTTCTTT	CASRARDSMNTEAFF
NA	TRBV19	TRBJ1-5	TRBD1	TGTGCCAGTAGTCGACCCCCCGGGACAGCTGCTAATCAGCCCCAGCATTTT	CASSRPPGTAANQPQHF
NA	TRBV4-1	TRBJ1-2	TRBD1	TGCGCCAGCAGCCAAGCATCACAGGGGAACTATGGCTACACCTTC	CASSQASQGNYGYTF
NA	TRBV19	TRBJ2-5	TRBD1	TGTGCCAGTCGCAGACGACAGGGGCTCGCGGAAGAGACCCAGTACTTC	CASRRRQGLAEETQYF
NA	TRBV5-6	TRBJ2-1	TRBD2	TGTGCCAGCAGCTTACTAGCGGGGGAATACAATGAGCAGTTCTTC	CASSLLAGEYNEQFF
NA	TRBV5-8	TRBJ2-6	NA	TGTGCCAGCAGCTCCGTTCCCTCTGGGGCCAACGTCCTGACTTTC	CASSSVPSGANVLTF
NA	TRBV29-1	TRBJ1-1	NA	TGCAGCGTTGGCCTCGGGGGGAGCACTGAAGCTTTCTTT	CSVGLGGSTEAFF
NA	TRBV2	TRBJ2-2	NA	TGTGCCAGCAGTGAAAATAGGCAGGCGAACACCGGGGAGCTGTTTTTT	CASSENRQANTGELFF
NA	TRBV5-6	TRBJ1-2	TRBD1	TGTGCCAGCAGCTTGCTAGGACAGGGAAAAGACTATGGCTACACCTTC	CASSLLGQGKDYGYTF
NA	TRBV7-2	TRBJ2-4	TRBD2	TGTGCCAGCAGCTTTTCCGGGAGAGCGGGATCAGGAGCCAAAAACATTCAGTACTTC	CASSFSGRAGSGAKNIQYF
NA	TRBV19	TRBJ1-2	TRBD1	TGTGCCAGTACCCCGGACAGGGGATACGGCTACACCTTC	CASTPDRGYGYTF